Included here is one TCR beta chain sequence, with context. This specimen belongs to a study of regulatory T cells in long-lasting Graves disease. In building TCR beta libraries, iRepertoire HTBI primers were used together with Arm-PCR of CDR3 regions. One entry per CDR3 protein, called by TCRdb with MiXCR from the multiplex PCR reads. The sample lists under 700,000 distinct CDR3 sequences; roughly a sixth were seen once. Time point here: newly diagnosed GD, antithyroid drugs for less than 3 months. RNA extracted from PBMCs served as the sequencing template. This same sample was also part of a study on T cells in Graves' hyperthyroidism and ophthalmopathy. That paper adds: HTBI primers were the set used in a first-round RT-PCR of the TCR CDR3. The majority of expanded thyroid clonotypes above 0.001 also appeared in blood.

This TCR was sampled from a woman aged 35-65 years with Graves disease. Source: peripheral blood mononuclear cells (PBMCs), taken at new diagnosis, from a patient treated with antithyroid drugs.

The CDR3 protein is CASSHPTDLSSPLHF. The CDR3 DNA follows: TGCGCCAGCAGCCACCCGACAGACCTTAGCTCACCCCTCCACTTT. This rearrangement joins TRBV4-1 to TRBJ1-6; D is perhaps TRBD1 (5 bases). This CDR3 is built from 15 residues. Per germline, CDR1 MGHRA and CDR2 YSYEKL. V shed 3 bases and J shed 10 bases, with 16 bases lying between them.